A single sample is the source of the 20 T cell receptor beta chains below, sequenced in a study of T cell responses to AZD1222 COVID-19 vaccine. The assay was immunoSEQ multiplex PCR, and TCRdb's table has in-frame clones only and misses some. The table lists approximately 110,000 clones, around 86% of them singletons. The sample in question was peripheral blood, obtained on day 0 of AZD1222 vaccination. The receptors were sampled from an adult in good health.

The chain couples TRBV5-8 to TRBJ1-2; 7 bases align to TRBD1. Per germline, CDR1 SGHTS and CDR2 YDEGEE. The CDR3 has 16 amino acids. V trimming: 4 bases; J trimming: 1 base; junction bases outside the gene matches: 10. CDR3 residues: CASSTPGQSFNYGYTF. As DNA, the CDR3 is TGTGCCAGCAGCACCCCGGGACAGAGCTTTAACTATGGCTACACCTTC.

The J gene is TRBJ1-4, the V gene TRBV6-5, with D maybe TRBD1 (5 bases). V was pared by 7 bases and J by 6 bases, with 12 bases between. In germline, CDR1 is MNHEY, CDR2 SVGAGI. The CDR3 is 13 amino acids. CDR3 nucleotide sequence: TGTGCCAGCACCAGGGTTCGGGATGAAAAACTGTTTTTT. It codes for CASTRVRDEKLFF.

This clone is medium-sized within its sample. The chain uses TRBV2 and TRBJ2-7; the D gene is possibly TRBD1 (6 bases). The V and J ends lost 3 bases and 6 bases respectively, with 12 bases between them. The CDR3 is made up of 13 amino acids. Per germline, CDR1 SNHLY and CDR2 FYNNEI. DNA of the CDR3: TGTGCCAGCAGTGAGGGCAGGGGACCCGAGCAGTACTTC. Translating gives CASSEGRGPEQYF.

The chain carries TRBV18 and TRBJ2-7; possible D gene TRBD1, 6 bases. Trimming cost V 6 bases and J 0 bases, with 9 bases left between them. Germline CDR1 reads KGHSH; CDR2 reads LQKENI. This CDR3 is built from 13 residues. Written as DNA, the CDR3 is TGTGCCAGCTCCGGACAGAGCTCCTACGAGCAGTACTTC. It translates to CASSGQSSYEQYF.

This chain connects TRBV5-1 to TRBJ1-5, with D perhaps TRBD1 (6 bases). CDR3 length equals 14 residues. Germline loops: CDR1 SGHRS, CDR2 YFSETQ. Trimming took off 4 bases at V and 2 bases at J, with 10 bases between the two ends. The CDR3 spells CASSTGLGNQPQHF. CDR3 nucleotides: TGCGCCAGCAGCACAGGGTTGGGCAATCAGCCCCAGCATTTT.

The V gene is TRBV7-9, the J gene TRBJ1-5; the D is unclear. CDR3 length: 12 amino acids. The V gene's germline CDR1 is SEHNR and CDR2 FQNEAQ (reference sequence). Trimming stripped 3 bases from V and 3 bases from J, with 3 bases between. CDR3 residues: CASSLLNQPQHF. Written as DNA, the CDR3 is TGTGCCAGCAGCTTGCTCAATCAGCCCCAGCATTTT.

This clone was observed a single time. This chain connects TRBV7-3 to TRBJ2-7; perhaps TRBD1 as D (6 bases). Trimming removed 3 bases from V and 6 bases from J, with 12 bases in between. This CDR3 is built from 13 residues. Germline V gives CDR1 SGHTA, CDR2 FQGTGA. The CDR3 nucleotides are TGTGCCAGCAGCTTTCAACAGGGTCTCGAGCAGTACTTC. This codes for CASSFQQGLEQYF.

J is TRBJ1-6 and V is TRBV30, with D possibly being TRBD1 (5 bases). The V end lost 0 bases, the J end lost 7 bases, and 13 bases lay between the germline ends. The CDR3 extends over 15 amino acids. Germline CDR1 is GTSNPN and CDR2 is SVGIG (reference sequence). The CDR3 reads CAWSVRGDGNSPLHF. The CDR3 nucleotides are TGTGCCTGGAGTGTACGGGGGGACGGGAATTCACCCCTCCACTTT.

This clone appeared once. J is TRBJ2-1 and V is TRBV7-9, with a weak D call TRBD2 (7 bases). The germline V gene encodes CDR1 SEHNR and CDR2 FQNEAQ (reference sequence). The CDR3 has 16 residues. Trimming removed 5 bases at V and 8 bases at J, with 22 bases between. CDR3 sequence: CASSGGADPLWDEQFF. The DNA for the CDR3 is TGTGCCAGCAGCGGGGGGGCAGACCCCCTGTGGGATGAGCAGTTCTTC.

This clone was observed a single time. The chain employs TRBV5-6 and TRBJ1-2; D is possibly TRBD1 (6 bases). Between the trimmed V and J ends, which lost 4 bases and 4 bases, there was a span of 8 bases. This CDR3 has 12 residues. Germline CDR1 is SGHDT and CDR2 is YYEEEE. CDR3 in amino acids: CASSVTGYGYTF. The CDR3 nucleotides are TGTGCCAGCAGCGTGACAGGCTATGGCTACACCTTC.

V gene TRBV4-1 combines with J gene TRBJ2-1; 7 bases are a match to TRBD2. The germline gives CDR1 MGHRA, CDR2 YSYEKL. V lost 4 bases, J lost 5 bases, and 14 bases stayed unmatched. This CDR3 spans 17 amino acids. The CDR3 protein is CASSPGRRAGANNEQFF. CDR3 DNA sequence: TGCGCCAGCAGCCCCGGCAGACGGGCGGGAGCTAACAATGAGCAGTTCTTC.

The V call is TRBV28, the J call TRBJ1-5; no clear D gene. Germline CDR1 MDHEN, CDR2 SYDVKM. The CDR3 is 12 amino acids. With 7 bases removed from V and 3 bases from J, the gap between germline ends came to 7 bases. The CDR3 loop reads CASTLPNQPQHF. The CDR3 bases are TGTGCCAGCACCCTCCCCAATCAGCCCCAGCATTTT. Drawing the rest from reference TRBV28 and TRBJ1-5, the complete variable domain is DVKVTQSSRYLVKRTGEKVFLECVQDMDHENMFWYRQDPGLGLRLIYFSYDVKMKEKGDIPEGYSVSREKKERFSLILESASTNQTSMYLCASTLPNQPQHFGDGTRLSIL.

CDR3 coding DNA: TGTGCCAGCAGCCCCCGGACGGGGAACACTGAAGCTTTCTTT. Translating gives CASSPRTGNTEAFF. This sequence joins TRBV9 and TRBJ1-1; D remains ambiguous. V was shortened by 4 bases and J by 1 base, with 11 bases between the two germline ends. Germline V gives CDR1 SGDLS, CDR2 YYNGEE. The CDR3 has 14 amino acids. Together with reference TRBV9 and TRBJ1-1, the CDR3 gives the full variable domain: DSGVTQTPKHLITATGQRVTLRCSPRSGDLSVYWYQQSLDQGLQFLIQYYNGEERAKGNILERFSAQQFPDLHSELNLSSLELGDSALYFCASSPRTGNTEAFFGQGTRLTVV.

This chain joins TRBV19 and TRBJ2-2; 11 bases are a match to TRBD2. Germline V CDR1 and CDR2: LNHDA, SQIVND (reference sequence). The trim removed 7 bases at V and 1 base at J, leaving 8 bases unmatched. The CDR3 loop spans 17 amino acids. The CDR3 sequence is CASMGLAASVNTGELFF. The CDR3 nucleotides are TGTGCCAGTATGGGACTAGCGGCCTCTGTGAACACCGGGGAGCTGTTTTTT.

The V gene is TRBV27, the J gene TRBJ1-4; possible D gene TRBD1, 6 bases. The V end lost 6 bases, the J end lost 8 bases, and 13 bases lay between the germline ends. This CDR3 comprises 13 residues. Germline CDR1 MNHEY, CDR2 SMNVEV (reference sequence). The CDR3 spells CASSLQGREKLFF. As DNA, the CDR3 is TGTGCCAGCAGCTTACAGGGCCGGGAAAAACTGTTTTTT.

The rearrangement links TRBV12-3 or TRBV12-4 to TRBJ2-3; D possibly corresponds to TRBD2 (5 bases). CDR3 length: 13 amino acids. V dropped 3 bases and J dropped 3 bases, with 7 bases sitting between them. The CDR3 nucleotides are TGTGCCAGCAGTTTTACGGGGACAGATACGCAGTATTTT. Translation: CASSFTGTDTQYF.

The genes are TRBV30 and TRBJ2-1; 9 bases are shared with TRBD1. This CDR3 region has 15 residues. The J segment lost 4 bases and the V segment lost 2 bases, leaving 6 bases of the junction unmatched. Germline V gene sequence: CDR1 GTSNPN, CDR2 SVGIG (reference sequence). CDR3 nucleotide sequence: TGTGCCTGGAGTACCGGACAGGGGTTTTACAATGAGCAGTTCTTC. It specifies CAWSTGQGFYNEQFF.

The chain couples TRBV30 to TRBJ2-2; 10 bases match TRBD2. CDR3 length equals 15 residues. V lost 0 bases to trimming and J lost 7 bases; unmatched junction nucleotides: 5. Germline V gene data show CDR1 as GTSNPN and CDR2 as SVGIG (reference sequence). The CDR3, as DNA: TGTGCCTGGAGTGTTGGTCTAGCGGGAGTCGGGGAGCTGTTTTTT. Amino acid sequence: CAWSVGLAGVGELFF.

The rearrangement links TRBV18 to TRBJ2-7; D remains unclear. The CDR3 has 12 residues. Germline assignment: CDR1 KGHSH and CDR2 LQKENI. V shed 1 base and J shed 7 bases, with 8 bases lying between them. CDR3: CASSPQNYEQYF. In nucleotides, the CDR3 is TGTGCCAGCTCACCACAGAATTATGAGCAGTACTTC.

This chain connects TRBV5-1 to TRBJ2-1, with D unclear. The CDR3 contains 15 residues. V was cut by 4 bases and J by 0 bases, with 11 bases left in between. Looked up from germline, CDR1 is SGHRS and CDR2 is YFSETQ. DNA of the CDR3: TGCGCCAGCAGCCCGGACGTCGGCTCCTACAATGAGCAGTTCTTC. Its translation: CASSPDVGSYNEQFF.